This T cell receptor beta chain was found in a study of blood T cell repertoires in COVID-19. Overall study: Italy, Spain and the United States were the sources of the convalescent and acute COVID-19 samples.

Germline assignment: CDR1 SGDLS and CDR2 YYNGEE. This CDR3 has 12 residues. Trimming took 4 bases from V and 10 from J, leaving 12 bases between them. TCRdb keeps only in-frame clones here, not all; method: immunoSEQ multiplex PCR. The sample lists 250,000 to 300,000 clones; more than 85% were seen once. The receptor was isolated from a man aged 35-49 years with acute or convalescent COVID-19. The rearrangement links TRBV9 to TRBJ2-4; a weak D match, TRBD1 (6 bases). The source material was peripheral blood. The CDR3, as DNA: TGTGCCAGCAGCCCTTCAGGGGAGATTCAGTACTTC. Translation gives CASSPSGEIQYF.